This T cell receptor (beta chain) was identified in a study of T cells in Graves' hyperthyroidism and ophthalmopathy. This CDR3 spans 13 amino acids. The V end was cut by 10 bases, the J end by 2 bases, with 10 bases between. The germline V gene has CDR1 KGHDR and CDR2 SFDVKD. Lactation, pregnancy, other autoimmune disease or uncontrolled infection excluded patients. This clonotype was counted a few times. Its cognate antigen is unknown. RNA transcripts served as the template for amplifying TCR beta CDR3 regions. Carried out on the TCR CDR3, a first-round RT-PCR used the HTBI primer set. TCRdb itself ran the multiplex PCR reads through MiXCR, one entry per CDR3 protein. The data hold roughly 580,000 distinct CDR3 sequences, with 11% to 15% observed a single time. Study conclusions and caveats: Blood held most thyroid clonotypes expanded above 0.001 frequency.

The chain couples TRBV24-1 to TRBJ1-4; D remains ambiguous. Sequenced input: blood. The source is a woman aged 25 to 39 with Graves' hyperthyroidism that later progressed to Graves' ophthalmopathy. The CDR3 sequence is CATSRSTNEKLFF. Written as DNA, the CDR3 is TGTGCCACAAGTCGGAGCACTAATGAAAAACTGTTTTTT.